Below, 30 T cell receptor beta chains from the same sample are listed, as sequenced in a study of cytomegalovirus exposure and HLA in healthy donors. Both 60 Vbeta primers and 13 Jbeta primers went into the PCR. Assay used: immunoSEQ multiplex PCR; TCRdb lists only in-frame clones, some missing. Altogether about 160,000 clones are present, more than 60% being singletons, with the ten largest covering more than 6%. Sequenced material: PBMCs. Receptors originate from a woman in her 40s in good health and CMV-seropositive.

The V and J genes are TRBV7-6 and TRBJ1-3; D remains ambiguous. V gave up 1 base and J gave up 8 bases, with 12 bases separating them. CDR1 SGHVS and CDR2 FNYEAQ come from the germline V gene. CDR3 length: 14 residues. Written as DNA, the CDR3 is TGTGCCAGCAGCTTAGTTTCCGGCGGGGACACCATATATTTT. This gives the protein CASSLVSGGDTIYF.

V gene TRBV5-1 combines with J gene TRBJ1-2; 7 bases map to TRBD1. J gave up 8 bases and V 3 bases, and 7 bases lay outside the gene matches. CDR3 length equals 13 residues. Germline CDR1 and CDR2: SGHRS and YFSETQ. DNA of the CDR3: TGCGCCAGCAGCTCGACAGGGCTGTACGGCTACACCTTC. Translated: CASSSTGLYGYTF.

CDR3 sequence reads: CASSLARGQGWQHF. CDR3 in DNA: TGTGCCAGCAGCTTAGCGCGGGGACAGGGGTGGCAGCATTTT. The rearrangement uses TRBV7-8 and TRBJ1-5, with 10 bases aligning to TRBD1. Germline-derived CDR1 and CDR2 are SGHVS and FQNEAQ. V shed 0 bases and J 13 bases; nucleotides not matched to a gene: 6. This CDR3 is built from 14 residues.

V usage is TRBV5-1 and J usage is TRBJ2-3, with TRBD2 as a possible D gene (5 bases). Germline CDR1 SGHRS, CDR2 YFSETQ. This CDR3 is 16 amino acids long. Trimming shortened V by 4 bases and J by 0 bases, and 15 bases separated the two germline ends. In DNA form, the CDR3 reads TGCGCCAGCAGCACGAAAGCCCTAGCTAGCACAGATACGCAGTATTTT. Translated, it gives CASSTKALASTDTQYF.

A word on this clone: Different DNA sequences within this sample yield the same CDR3. The V gene is TRBV28, the J gene TRBJ1-1, with no clear D. From germline, CDR1 is MDHEN and CDR2 SYDVKM. The CDR3 sequence is 15 residues long. V was clipped by 6 bases and J by 0 bases, with 14 bases between them. CDR3 loop: CASSFSGPMNTEAFF. The CDR3, as DNA: TGTGCCAGCAGCTTCTCAGGCCCCATGAACACTGAAGCTTTCTTT.

The chain carries TRBV15 and TRBJ2-7; 8 positions agree with TRBD1. CDR1 and CDR2 from the germline V gene are LNHNV and YYDKDF (reference sequence). The J segment lost 4 bases and the V segment lost 5 bases, leaving 10 bases of the junction unmatched. The CDR3 totals 15 residues. The CDR3 region is CATSARTGSGYEQYF. The DNA of the CDR3 is TGTGCCACCAGCGCCCGGACAGGGTCGGGGTACGAGCAGTACTTC.

This clone was picked up a small number of times. The chain carries TRBV2 and TRBJ1-4, with D uncertain. Trimming shortened V by 6 bases and J by 3 bases, and 17 bases separated the two germline ends. The CDR3 totals 16 residues. Per the germline V gene, CDR1 is SNHLY and CDR2 is FYNNEI. Here the CDR3 DNA reads TGTGCCAGCAGCTTCCTACCCCGGGGTGCTAATGAAAAACTGTTTTTT. Encoded protein: CASSFLPRGANEKLFF.

To note about this clone: At one end, the junction sequence differs from germline, possibly due to a read error. The chain joins TRBV7-9 to TRBJ1-1; no reliable D call. Germline V CDR1 and CDR2: SEHNR, FQNEAQ (reference sequence). The CDR3 consists of 12 residues. CDR3 DNA sequence: TGTTCCAGCAGCTTCTCCAACACTGAAGCTTTCTTT. Residues: CSSSFSNTEAFF.

The count of this clone is one. This chain links TRBV5-6 with TRBJ2-5; tentatively, D is TRBD2 (6 bases). Germline assignment: CDR1 SGHDT and CDR2 YYEEEE. The CDR3 extends over 15 amino acids. V was cut by 0 bases and J by 1 base, with 10 bases left in between. CDR3 in DNA: TGTGCCAGCAGCTTGGTGATAGCGGTCCAAGAGACCCAGTACTTC. This encodes CASSLVIAVQETQYF.

This clone was found a few times. This sequence joins TRBV14 and TRBJ1-1, with a possible D match to TRBD1 (6 bases). CDR1 and CDR2 from the germline V gene are SGHDN and FVKESK. The CDR3 is 13 residues long. Between the trimmed V and J ends, which lost 0 bases and 11 bases, there was a span of 13 bases. The CDR3 region has the DNA TGTGCCAGCAGCCAAGATATACAGGGTCGGGCTTTCTTT. Translating gives CASSQDIQGRAFF.

J is TRBJ2-1 and V is TRBV6-6; D possibly corresponds to TRBD2 (6 bases). In germline, CDR1 is MNHNY, CDR2 SVGAGI (reference sequence). With 8 bases removed from V and 5 bases from J, the gap between germline ends came to 13 bases. This CDR3 has 13 amino acids. DNA of the CDR3: TGTGCCAGCTGCCGGAGGGCAGACAATGAGCAGTTCTTC. Its translation is CASCRRADNEQFF.

Comments on this clone: Other DNA sequences of this sample code for an identical CDR3. J is TRBJ2-7 and V is TRBV30, with D perhaps TRBD1 (6 bases). Germline lookup yields CDR1 GTSNPN and CDR2 SVGIG (reference sequence). The CDR3 has 13 residues. Trimming took off 2 bases at V and 3 bases at J, with 11 bases between the two ends. For the CDR3, the DNA is TGTGCCTGGAGTCCCACAGGGATCTACGAGCAGTACTTC. This codes for CAWSPTGIYEQYF.

The chain uses TRBV5-6 and TRBJ1-6; D call uncertain. V lost 0 bases and J lost 0, with 7 bases in between. The CDR3 has 16 amino acids. Germline loops: CDR1 SGHDT, CDR2 YYEEEE. The CDR3 sequence is CASSLVKSSYNSPLHF. CDR3 sequence (DNA): TGTGCCAGCAGCTTGGTAAAGAGCTCCTATAATTCACCCCTCCACTTT.

This sequence joins TRBV7-3 and TRBJ2-3; the D gene is possibly TRBD2 (7 bases). Between the trimmed V and J ends, which lost 5 bases and 2 bases, there was a span of 17 bases. The CDR3 contains 16 residues. The germline V gene has CDR1 SGHTA and CDR2 FQGTGA. CDR3 in DNA: TGTGCCAGCAGCCCCGGGGGGCCCCGTTACACAGATACGCAGTATTTT. Protein: CASSPGGPRYTDTQYF.

The chain carries TRBV15 and TRBJ1-2; a weak D match, TRBD1 (6 bases). Trimming removed 5 bases from V and 4 bases from J, with 14 bases in between. CDR3 size: 14 residues. Germline CDR1 reads LNHNV; CDR2 reads YYDKDF (reference sequence). The chain's CDR3 is CATSPIGQTYGYTF. The CDR3 DNA sequence: TGTGCCACCAGCCCTATCGGACAGACCTATGGCTACACCTTC.

This chain joins TRBV19 and TRBJ1-2; 7 bases fit TRBD1. V dropped 5 bases and J dropped 3; count of bases not matched to a gene: 6. CDR3 length equals 14 residues. CDR1 LNHDA and CDR2 SQIVND come from the germline V gene (reference sequence). CDR3 bases: TGTGCCAGTAGTCAAAGGGGGCGATACTATGGCTACACCTTC. Amino acid sequence: CASSQRGRYYGYTF.

The V gene is TRBV2, the J gene TRBJ2-1; D is ambiguous. This CDR3 is 15 amino acids long. Trimming took off 1 base at V and 0 bases at J, with 7 bases between the two ends. Germline V lookup: CDR1 SNHLY, CDR2 FYNNEI. The CDR3 loop reads CASSEGLNSYNEQFF. CDR3 in DNA: TGTGCCAGCAGTGAAGGTCTAAACTCCTACAATGAGCAGTTCTTC.

Only a few counts were recorded for this clone. The genes are TRBV7-9 and TRBJ2-1; D is ambiguous. The V and J ends lost 4 bases and 1 base respectively, with 8 bases between them. The CDR3 sequence is 14 residues long. CDR1 is SEHNR and CDR2 is FQNEAQ in the germline V gene (reference sequence). DNA for the CDR3: TGTGCCAGCAGCTATTCGGGTTCCTACAATGAGCAGTTCTTC. Residues: CASSYSGSYNEQFF.

The chain couples TRBV10-3 to TRBJ2-3, with TRBD2 identical over 9 bases. J was trimmed by 2 bases and V by 0 bases; bases with no gene match: 6. This CDR3 is 17 amino acids long. CDR1 and CDR2 (germline): ENHRY, SYGVKD. The CDR3 nucleotides read TGTGCCATCAGTGAGTCGAGACGCGGGGGGGTCACAGATACGCAGTATTTT. Translated: CAISESRRGGVTDTQYF.

The CDR3 bases are TGCGCCAGCAGTGAGTGTGGGGACAGGGAGCTCCTCGAGCAGTACTTC. It translates to CASSECGDRELLEQYF. The chain combines TRBV10-1 with TRBJ2-7; 9 positions match TRBD1. The germline V gene encodes CDR1 WNHNN and CDR2 SYGVQD (reference sequence). The CDR3 has 16 amino acids. The junction had 10 bases not matched to a gene; V was cut back by 1 base and J by 6 bases.

This clone showed up just once. The chain couples TRBV19 to TRBJ2-2, with 11 bases lining up with TRBD2. Looked up from germline, CDR1 is LNHDA and CDR2 is SQIVND (reference sequence). Trimming at V came to 7 bases and at J to 6 bases, leaving 7 bases not matched to a gene. This CDR3 is 15 amino acids long. The CDR3 DNA reads TGTGCCAGTAAGAATCTAGCGGGGGGACCCGGGGAGCTGTTTTTT. Encoded protein: CASKNLAGGPGELFF.

V gene TRBV7-6 combines with J gene TRBJ2-7; 10 bases agree with TRBD1. V lost 1 base and J lost 6; bases outside the gene matches: 9. The CDR3 runs 16 residues. CDR1 SGHVS and CDR2 FNYEAQ come from the germline V gene. The CDR3 nucleotides are TGTGCCAGCAGCTTAGAGGTCTCCGGGACAGGGGCCGAGCAGTACTTC. Protein: CASSLEVSGTGAEQYF.

CDR3 sequence reads: CAWSVYDTHYEQYF. CDR3 DNA sequence: TGTGCCTGGAGTGTATATGACACCCACTACGAGCAGTACTTC. This rearrangement joins TRBV30 to TRBJ2-7; D remains unclear. CDR3 size: 14 residues. V dropped 0 bases and J dropped 3 bases, with 12 bases sitting between them. Germline-derived CDR1 and CDR2 are GTSNPN and SVGIG (reference sequence).

V usage is TRBV4-1 and J usage is TRBJ2-3; D may be TRBD1 (5 bases). The CDR3 loop spans 15 amino acids. Per the germline V gene, CDR1 is MGHRA and CDR2 is YSYEKL. V lost 1 base and J lost 3, with 11 bases in between. The CDR3 coding sequence is TGCGCCAGCAGCCAAGTAGGGGCAGTAACAGATACGCAGTATTTT. This gives the protein CASSQVGAVTDTQYF.

In DNA, the CDR3 is TGTGCCAGTAGTACTAACCGGGACAGCTACTACGAGCAGTACTTC. The encoded protein is CASSTNRDSYYEQYF. The chain carries TRBV19 and TRBJ2-5; 7 bases match TRBD1. The closer fit of TRBJ2-7 to the DNA end suggests the J call may be wrong. The germline V gene encodes CDR1 LNHDA and CDR2 SQIVND (reference sequence). There are 15 residues in the CDR3.

The rearrangement joins TRBV4-1 to TRBJ2-7; D gene unclear. The germline V gene has CDR1 MGHRA and CDR2 YSYEKL. The CDR3 sequence is 15 residues long. Trimming took off 1 base at V and 0 bases at J, with 10 bases between the two ends. CDR3 nucleotide sequence: TGCGCCAGCAGCCAAGTCCCAGAAAGCTCCTACGAGCAGTACTTC. Translating gives CASSQVPESSYEQYF.

This clone showed up just a few times. The rearrangement joins TRBV5-5 to TRBJ2-7; D perhaps matches TRBD1 (6 bases). The CDR3 contains 13 residues. Germline assignment: CDR1 SGHKS and CDR2 YYEKEE (reference sequence). V lost 6 bases, J lost 4 bases, and 14 bases lay in between. CDR3 loop: CASIRTATYEQYF. In nucleotides, the CDR3 is TGTGCCAGCATCCGGACAGCAACTTACGAGCAGTACTTC.

This clone was seen a single time. The junction departs from the called germline gene at one end, perhaps through a read error. V gene TRBV7-9 combines with J gene TRBJ2-6; tentatively, D is TRBD2 (6 bases). The germline V gene encodes CDR1 SEHNR and CDR2 FQNEAQ (reference sequence). This CDR3 spans 17 amino acids. CDR3 coding DNA: TGTGCCAGCAGCTCCTCCGGGGGAGTATCTGGGGCCAACGGCCTGACTTTC. It is translated as CASSSSGGVSGANGLTF.

The chain employs TRBV13 and TRBJ1-4; 8 positions agree with TRBD1. The CDR3 contains 16 residues. Germline V lookup: CDR1 PRHDT, CDR2 FYEKMQ (reference sequence). V dropped 0 bases and J dropped 8; count of bases not matched to a gene: 8. The CDR3 DNA sequence: TGTGCCAGCAGCTTAGGCACGGGACAGGTAGCCGAAAAACTGTTTTTT. Translating gives CASSLGTGQVAEKLFF.

This clone has just one count. A junction end diverges from the germline sequence, so it may reflect a read error. The V and J genes are TRBV5-6 and TRBJ1-3; no clear D gene. CDR1 SGHDT and CDR2 YYEEEE come from the germline V gene. The CDR3 is 18 residues long. The CDR3 sequence is CASGHRNAGGDSGNAIYF. DNA for the CDR3: TGTGCCAGCGGCCATAGAAACGCGGGCGGAGACTCTGGAAACGCCATATATTTT.